This is a list of T cell receptor beta chains from one sample in a study of T cells after yellow fever vaccination. MiXCR, run by TCRdb on the 5' RACE reads, gives a single entry per CDR3 protein. In the table there are fewer than 650,000 distinct CDR3 sequences, less than 25% of which are singletons. The sample consisted of PBMCs, taken less than 25 days after the first yellow fever vaccination. The source is a man younger than 35 who received the YFV17D yellow fever vaccine. Both conserved end residues are part of each CDR3. D genes are given only for firm matches. Not every row has a clone size; where given, it reads once, few, many or a size class.

abundance,d_gene,v_gene,j_gene,CDR3aa,CDR3nt
.,TRBD1,TRBV7-9,TRBJ1-1,CASSYRDRGMVSAEAFF,TGTGCCAGCAGCTACAGGGACAGGGGCATGGTGTCGGCTGAAGCTTTCTTT
few,.,TRBV20-1,TRBJ1-1,CSASGENTEAFF,TGCAGTGCTAGTGGGGAGAACACTGAAGCTTTCTTT
.,.,TRBV7-2,TRBJ2-3,CASSPGWGGQDTQYF,TGTGCCAGCAGTCCGGGGTGGGGGGGCCAAGATACGCAGTATTTT
.,TRBD2,TRBV9,TRBJ2-1,CASSVGGGDSYNEQFF,TGTGCCAGCAGCGTAGGTGGGGGGGACTCCTACAATGAGCAGTTCTTC
.,.,TRBV9,TRBJ1-1,CASSPIGRAILAEAFF,TGTGCCAGCAGCCCTATCGGCAGGGCGATACTGGCTGAAGCTTTCTTT
.,.,TRBV7-8,TRBJ1-1,CASSFVAGVTEAFF,TGTGCCAGCAGCTTCGTGGCAGGCGTCACTGAAGCTTTCTTT
.,TRBD1,TRBV28,TRBJ1-2,CASSQQGAQFYGYTF,TGTGCCAGCAGTCAACAGGGGGCGCAGTTCTATGGCTACACCTTC
few,TRBD1,TRBV20-1,TRBJ1-1,CSAAGTGAGNTEAFF,TGCAGTGCAGCCGGGACAGGGGCGGGGAACACTGAAGCTTTCTTT
few,TRBD1,TRBV9,TRBJ2-5,CASRGGQGSEETQYF,TGTGCCAGCAGAGGGGGACAGGGAAGTGAGGAGACCCAGTACTTC
.,.,TRBV4-1,TRBJ2-6,CASSQGRVGFWANVLTF,TGCGCCAGCAGCCAAGGCAGGGTGGGTTTCTGGGCCAACGTCCTGACTTTC
few,.,TRBV4-2,TRBJ1-5,CASSQGLDQPQHF,TGTGCCAGCAGCCAAGGCCTTGATCAGCCCCAGCATTTT
.,.,TRBV20-1,TRBJ2-1,CSAREGWPEQFF,TGCAGTGCTAGAGAGGGGTGGCCTGAGCAGTTCTTC
few,.,TRBV4-1,TRBJ2-1,CASSQDGNTFRDEQFF,TGCGCCAGCAGCCAAGACGGTAATACCTTTAGGGATGAGCAGTTCTTC
few,.,TRBV11-2,TRBJ2-7,CASSLGYPLEQYF,TGTGCCAGCAGCTTAGGTTACCCCCTGGAGCAGTACTTC
.,.,TRBV18,TRBJ2-5,CASPRQGSTETQYF,TGTGCCAGCCCTCGGCAGGGGTCGACAGAGACCCAGTACTTC
.,.,TRBV7-9,TRBJ1-1,CASSLVSGYTEAFF,TGTGCCAGCAGCTTAGTTTCGGGATACACTGAAGCTTTCTTT
once,TRBD1,TRBV28,TRBJ1-1,CASSPFPGQGLYTEAFF,TGTGCCAGCAGTCCCTTCCCGGGACAGGGGCTGTACACTGAAGCTTTCTTT
.,.,TRBV19,TRBJ1-6,CASSRSGHNSPLHF,TGTGCCAGTAGTCGATCCGGCCACAATTCACCCCTCCACTTT
.,.,TRBV27,TRBJ1-5,CASSFVRGQPQHF,TGTGCCAGCAGTTTTGTCCGGGGACAGCCCCAGCATTTT
.,TRBD1,TRBV5-1,TRBJ2-7,CASSTGQGTWFYEQYF,TGCGCCAGCAGCACCGGACAGGGAACTTGGTTCTACGAGCAGTACTTC
many,.,TRBV5-1,TRBJ1-4,CASSLRPASNEKLFF,TGCGCCAGCAGCCTCCGACCGGCGAGTAATGAAAAACTGTTTTTT
.,TRBD2,TRBV20-1,TRBJ2-1,CSVRVVAGVGNEQFF,TGCAGTGTAAGGGTAGTAGCGGGGGTTGGCAATGAGCAGTTCTTC
.,.,TRBV5-4,TRBJ2-3,CASTSGDTQYF,TGTGCCAGCACCTCGGGAGATACGCAGTATTTT
few,.,TRBV5-6,TRBJ2-2,CASSLGPVTGELFF,TGTGCCAGCAGCTTGGGCCCTGTCACCGGGGAGCTGTTTTTT
.,.,TRBV5-1,TRBJ2-7,CASSGSRGPTYEQYF,TGCGCCAGCAGCGGCTCACGGGGACCAACCTACGAGCAGTACTTC
.,TRBD2,TRBV6-5,TRBJ2-5,CASSTASGGLETQYF,TGTGCCAGCAGTACTGCTAGCGGGGGCCTAGAGACCCAGTACTTC
few,.,TRBV5-1,TRBJ2-2,CASSLEGELFF,TGCGCCAGCAGCCTGGAGGGGGAGCTGTTTTTT
.,.,TRBV28,TRBJ2-1,CATRGGEPYNEQFF,TGTGCCACCAGAGGTGGGGAGCCCTACAATGAGCAGTTCTTC
.,TRBD2,TRBV5-1,TRBJ2-1,CASSLGASGGIYNEQFF,TGCGCCAGCAGCTTGGGCGCTAGCGGGGGGATCTACAATGAGCAGTTCTTC
.,TRBD1,TRBV3-1,TRBJ1-2,CASSHDRDSYGYTF,TGTGCCAGCAGCCACGACCGGGACAGCTATGGCTACACCTTC
.,.,TRBV20-1,TRBJ2-5,CSASTGRVLGETQYF,TGCAGTGCTAGTACAGGGAGAGTATTGGGCGAGACCCAGTACTTC
.,.,TRBV15,TRBJ1-1,CATSAQGIEAFF,TGTGCCACCAGCGCGCAGGGTATCGAAGCTTTCTTT
few,.,TRBV28,TRBJ1-5,CASSSPTATQHF,TGTGCCAGCAGTTCCCCGACAGCAACCCAGCATTTT
few,TRBD1,TRBV9,TRBJ2-5,CASSPWDREGTQYF,TGTGCCAGCAGCCCTTGGGACAGGGAGGGGACCCAGTACTTC
few,.,TRBV5-1,TRBJ2-2,CASSFPLHTGELFF,TGCGCCAGCAGCTTCCCGCTCCACACCGGGGAGCTGTTTTTT
.,.,TRBV4-2,TRBJ2-2,CASSQVPATGELFF,TGTGCCAGCAGCCAAGTCCCCGCAACCGGGGAGCTGTTTTTT
few,.,TRBV27,TRBJ2-6,CASKRGFGSGANVLTF,TGTGCCAGCAAAAGGGGATTTGGCTCTGGGGCCAACGTCCTGACTTTC
few,.,TRBV6-5,TRBJ2-2,CASSYYGDTGELFF,TGTGCCAGCAGTTACTATGGGGACACCGGGGAGCTGTTTTTT
.,.,TRBV15,TRBJ1-1,CATSRGGLEAFF,TGTGCCACCAGCAGAGGCGGGCTTGAAGCTTTCTTT
.,.,TRBV4-2,TRBJ2-2,CASSRRYANTGELFF,TGTGCCAGCAGCCGCCGCTACGCGAACACCGGGGAGCTGTTTTTT
.,.,TRBV27,TRBJ1-2,CASSSRDGYYGYTF,TGTGCCAGCAGTTCCCGGGACGGATACTATGGCTACACCTTC
.,.,TRBV20-1,TRBJ1-2,CSARFPGHRNYGYTF,TGCAGTGCCCGTTTCCCGGGACACCGCAACTATGGCTACACCTTC
few,.,TRBV11-2,TRBJ2-1,CASSFRSLEQFF,TGTGCCAGCAGCTTCCGGTCCCTGGAGCAGTTCTTC
.,.,TRBV9,TRBJ1-1,CASSPDGQVNTEAFF,TGTGCCAGCAGCCCTGACGGCCAGGTGAACACTGAAGCTTTCTTT
few,TRBD1,TRBV7-7,TRBJ1-2,CASSLFFGDRDRANYGYTF,TGTGCCAGCAGCTTATTTTTTGGGGACCGGGACAGAGCCAACTATGGCTACACCTTC
few,.,TRBV21-1,TRBJ1-2,CASSKAEGAGYTF,TGTGCCAGCAGCAAAGCCGAGGGGGCTGGCTACACCTTC
few,.,TRBV24-1,TRBJ1-5,CATSGTLSNQPQHF,TGTGCCACCAGTGGAACTCTTAGCAATCAGCCCCAGCATTTT
many,.,TRBV3-1,TRBJ1-1,CASSQGLERMNTEAFF,TGTGCCAGCAGCCAAGGTTTGGAGCGAATGAACACTGAAGCTTTCTTT
.,.,TRBV4-1,TRBJ1-5,CASSQVMGMPQHF,TGCGCCAGCAGCCAAGTTATGGGGATGCCCCAGCATTTT
few,.,TRBV5-1,TRBJ2-5,CASSPNSGEETQYF,TGCGCCAGCAGCCCCAATAGCGGCGAAGAGACCCAGTACTTC
.,.,TRBV24-1,TRBJ2-2,CATSDLKRGVTGELFF,TGTGCCACCAGTGATTTAAAACGGGGAGTAACCGGGGAGCTGTTTTTT
few,.,TRBV6-5,TRBJ1-2,CASSYSFRFLEQSYGYTF,TGTGCCAGCAGTTACTCGTTTAGGTTTCTGGAGCAGTCCTATGGCTACACCTTC
.,.,TRBV5-1,TRBJ2-5,CASSLYTQETQYF,TGCGCCAGCAGCTTGTACACTCAAGAGACCCAGTACTTC
.,.,TRBV4-1,TRBJ2-1,CASSRGRSSYNEQFF,TGCGCCAGCAGCCGGGGACGGAGCTCCTACAATGAGCAGTTCTTC
.,.,TRBV29-1,TRBJ1-1,CSVDDRMNTEAFF,TGCAGCGTTGATGACCGCATGAACACTGAAGCTTTCTTT
few,.,TRBV5-6,TRBJ2-5,CASSWGRASILKTQYF,TGTGCCAGCAGCTGGGGACGGGCTTCAATTTTGAAGACCCAGTACTTC
.,.,TRBV5-1,TRBJ2-3,CASRSLQGTDTQYF,TGCGCCAGCAGGTCTCTACAGGGAACAGATACGCAGTATTTT
.,.,TRBV12-3/TRBV12-4,TRBJ1-5,CASSIMGLWKSNQPQHF,TGTGCCAGCAGTATAATGGGACTATGGAAAAGCAATCAGCCCCAGCATTTT
.,TRBD1,TRBV5-1,TRBJ1-1,CASSLWAGGLNTEAFF,TGCGCCAGCAGCTTGTGGGCAGGGGGCCTGAACACTGAAGCTTTCTTT
many,.,TRBV5-1,TRBJ2-1,CASSLVPGVSYNEQFF,TGCGCCAGCAGCTTGGTTCCAGGGGTCTCCTACAATGAGCAGTTCTTC